Listed here are 18 T cell receptor beta chains from one sample, sequenced in a study of cytomegalovirus exposure and HLA in healthy donors. The PCR had 60 Vbeta and 13 Jbeta primers. Profiled with immunoSEQ multiplex PCR; TCRdb holds only in-frame clones, not every one. The sample records 100,000 to 150,000 clones, about four fifths being singletons. The sample consisted of PBMCs. All receptors come from a male donor in good health and CMV-seronegative.

This clone came up a few times. V usage is TRBV6-6 and J usage is TRBJ1-1; D perhaps matches TRBD1 (6 bases). Germline V lookup: CDR1 MNHNY, CDR2 SVGAGI (reference sequence). Trimming took 7 bases from V and 2 from J, leaving 14 bases between them. The CDR3 totals 14 residues. The CDR3 DNA reads as TGTGCCAGCAAAAAACAGGGTACCAACACTGAAGCTTTCTTT. Its protein is CASKKQGTNTEAFF.

The chain has TRBV15 and TRBJ1-1; TRBD1 is a possible D gene (5 bases). The ends were cut back, 0 bases at V and 1 base at J, with 6 bases in the middle. This CDR3 is built from 14 residues. CDR1 and CDR2 from the germline V gene are LNHNV and YYDKDF (reference sequence). As DNA, the CDR3 is TGTGCCACCAGCAGAGATACAGGGAACACTGAAGCTTTCTTT. As protein: CATSRDTGNTEAFF.

The CDR3, as DNA: TGTGCCTGGGGGAGCAGCTCCTACGAGCAGTACTTC. Residues: CAWGSSSYEQYF. V usage is TRBV30 and J usage is TRBJ2-7; tentative D call: TRBD2 (5 bases). Per the germline V gene, CDR1 is GTSNPN and CDR2 is SVGIG (reference sequence). Trimming removed 5 bases at V and 0 bases at J, with 8 bases between. The CDR3 totals 12 residues.

The chain is built from TRBV2 and TRBJ2-5; 12 bases fit TRBD2. J was trimmed by 7 bases and V by 2 bases; bases with no gene match: 2. Germline CDR1 SNHLY, CDR2 FYNNEI. The CDR3 has 14 amino acids. Here the CDR3 reads CASSELAGGRTQYF. The CDR3 bases are TGTGCCAGCAGTGAACTAGCGGGGGGGCGGACCCAGTACTTC.

This clone was detected only a few times. Its ends do not fully match the called genes, so a read error is possible. The CDR3 sequence is CASSYGRGLNPEAFF. As DNA, the CDR3 is TGTGCCAGCAGTTACGGGCGGGGGCTGAACCCTGAAGCTTTCTTT. The chain combines TRBV6-5 with TRBJ1-1; TRBD1 is a possible D gene (6 bases). The CDR3 totals 15 residues. CDR1 and CDR2 from the germline V gene are MNHEY and SVGAGI.

The chain joins TRBV25-1 to TRBJ1-2; D unclear. With 6 bases removed from V and 3 bases from J, the gap between germline ends came to 11 bases. CDR1 is MGHDK, CDR2 SYGVNS, per germline. The CDR3 loop spans 13 amino acids. The CDR3 loop is CASSLGVDYGYTF. Here the CDR3 DNA reads TGTGCCAGCAGCCTCGGGGTCGACTATGGCTACACCTTC.

The chain links TRBV20-1 to TRBJ2-1; D is perhaps TRBD2 (5 bases). V was pared by 5 bases and J by 8 bases, with 10 bases between. Germline lookup yields CDR1 DFQATT and CDR2 SNEGSKA (reference sequence). This CDR3 region has 11 residues. The CDR3 region is CSASMRDEQFF. Written as DNA, the CDR3 is TGCAGTGCTTCAATGAGGGATGAGCAGTTCTTC.

V is TRBV10-2 and J is TRBJ1-2, with 11 positions matching TRBD1. After removal of 3 bases from V and 8 bases from J, the junction contained 14 bases not matched to a gene. The V gene's germline CDR1 is WSHSY and CDR2 SAAADI. The CDR3 contains 17 residues. CDR3 region: CASSDPRTGGAFRGYTF. As DNA, the CDR3 is TGCGCCAGCAGTGACCCAAGGACAGGGGGCGCCTTCCGAGGCTACACCTTC.

The genes are TRBV4-3 and TRBJ2-1; 10 bases line up with TRBD2. The CDR3 extends over 15 amino acids. V was clipped by 3 bases and J by 5 bases; unmatched bases: 4. Germline V gene lookup returns CDR1 LGHNA and CDR2 YSLEER. The CDR3 protein is CASSQKAGGNNEQFF. The CDR3 nucleotides read TGCGCCAGCAGCCAGAAAGCGGGGGGGAACAATGAGCAGTTCTTC.

This clone was counted a single time. The chain uses TRBV27 and TRBJ2-3; maybe TRBD2 (7 bases). The V and J ends lost 6 bases and 5 bases respectively, with 21 bases between them. CDR3 length: 16 residues. CDR1 and CDR2 (germline): MNHEY, SMNVEV (reference sequence). This chain's CDR3 is CASSLAYGGLGDTQYF. For the CDR3, the DNA is TGTGCCAGCAGCCTGGCGTACGGGGGGCTAGGAGATACGCAGTATTTT.

The chain joins TRBV4-1 to TRBJ2-7; possibly TRBD2 for D (6 bases). Between the trimmed V and J ends, which lost 1 base and 2 bases, there was a span of 9 bases. The CDR3 has 14 amino acids. Germline-derived CDR1 and CDR2 are MGHRA and YSYEKL. The CDR3 region has the DNA TGCGCCAGCAGCCAAGGAGGGACTCCCTACGAGCAGTACTTC. This translates into CASSQGGTPYEQYF.

The CDR3 DNA reads TGTGCCAGCAGCGCCCAGACGGGACTAGCGGACGAGCAGTACTTC. Amino acid sequence: CASSAQTGLADEQYF. This chain uses TRBV9 with TRBJ2-7; TRBD2 matches 11 bases. V was clipped by 3 bases and J by 5 bases; unmatched bases: 7. This CDR3 contains 15 residues. Per the germline V gene, CDR1 is SGDLS and CDR2 is YYNGEE.

The chain recombines TRBV9 with TRBJ2-7; perhaps TRBD2 as D (5 bases). This CDR3 spans 16 amino acids. Trimming pared 2 bases from V and 2 bases from J, leaving 17 bases between. Per the germline V gene, CDR1 is SGDLS and CDR2 is YYNGEE. The CDR3 DNA reads TGTGCCAGCAGCGTGGCCCCCGGGGTCCCAACCTACGAGCAGTACTTC. It translates to CASSVAPGVPTYEQYF. Full variable domain (rest looked up from reference TRBV9 and TRBJ2-7): DSGVTQTPKHLITATGQRVTLRCSPRSGDLSVYWYQQSLDQGLQFLIQYYNGEERAKGNILERFSAQQFPDLHSELNLSSLELGDSALYFCASSVAPGVPTYEQYFGPGTRLTVT.

The J gene is TRBJ1-5, the V gene TRBV19; D gene ambiguous. V shed 1 base and J shed 0 bases, with 7 bases lying between them. The CDR3 is 15 amino acids. Germline V gives CDR1 LNHDA, CDR2 SQIVND (reference sequence). DNA for the CDR3: TGTGCCAGTAGTATAGCCAGGAATAGCAATCAGCCCCAGCATTTT. Protein product: CASSIARNSNQPQHF.

The chain recombines TRBV27 with TRBJ2-1; 8 nucleotides agree with TRBD2. The CDR3 totals 14 residues. The V segment lost 5 bases and the J segment 4 bases; nucleotides outside the gene matches: 4. Germline V lookup: CDR1 MNHEY, CDR2 SMNVEV (reference sequence). CDR3 in DNA: TGTGCCAGCAGTACAAGACTAGCGTACAATGAGCAGTTCTTC. It translates to CASSTRLAYNEQFF.

This clone was seen more than once but under ten times. V and J are TRBV6-1 and TRBJ2-6, with D maybe TRBD1 (6 bases). V was cut by 6 bases and J by 0 bases, with 9 bases left in between. This CDR3 spans 15 amino acids. The germline V gene encodes CDR1 MNHNS and CDR2 SASEGT. CDR3: CASSGQHSGANVLTF. CDR3 DNA sequence: TGTGCCAGCAGCGGACAGCACTCTGGGGCCAACGTCCTGACTTTC.

The gene calls are TRBV11-1 and TRBJ2-1, with TRBD2 matching over 9 bases. The CDR3 is made up of 15 amino acids. Germline CDR1 is SGHAT and CDR2 is FQDESV (reference sequence). V lost 7 bases and J lost 3; bases outside the gene matches: 7. The chain's CDR3 is CASINSGGLYNEQFF. CDR3 bases: TGTGCCAGCATCAATAGCGGGGGCCTCTACAATGAGCAGTTCTTC.

The sample holds a few counts of this clone. This specimen includes other DNA sequences encoding the same CDR3. The chain recombines TRBV5-1 with TRBJ2-7; 8 bases line up with TRBD1. There are 13 residues in the CDR3. V lost 2 bases, J lost 6 bases, and 4 bases stayed unmatched. CDR1 SGHRS and CDR2 YFSETQ come from the germline V gene. Here the CDR3 DNA reads TGCGCCAGCAGCTTAGGACAGGGAGGCGAGCAGTACTTC. Residues: CASSLGQGGEQYF. Full variable domain (missing parts from reference TRBV5-1 and TRBJ2-7): KAGVTQTPRYLIKTRGQQVTLSCSPISGHRSVSWYQQTPGQGLQFLFEYFSETQRNKGNFPGRFSGRQFSNSRSEMNVSTLELGDSALYLCASSLGQGGEQYFGPGTRLTVT.